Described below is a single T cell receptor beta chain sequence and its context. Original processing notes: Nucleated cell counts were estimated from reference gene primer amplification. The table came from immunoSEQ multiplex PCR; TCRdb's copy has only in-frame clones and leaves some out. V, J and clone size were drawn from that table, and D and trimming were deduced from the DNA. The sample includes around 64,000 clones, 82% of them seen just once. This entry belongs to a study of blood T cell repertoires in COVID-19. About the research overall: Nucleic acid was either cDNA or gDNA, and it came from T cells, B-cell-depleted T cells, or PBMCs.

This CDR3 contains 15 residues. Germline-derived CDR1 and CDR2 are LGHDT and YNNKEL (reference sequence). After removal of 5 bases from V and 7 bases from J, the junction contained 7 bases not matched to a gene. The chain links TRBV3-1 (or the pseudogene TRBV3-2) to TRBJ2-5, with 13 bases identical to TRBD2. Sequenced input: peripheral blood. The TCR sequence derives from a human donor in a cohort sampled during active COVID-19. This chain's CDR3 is CASSTTSGGSGTQYF. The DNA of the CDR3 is TGTGCCAGCAGCACGACTAGCGGGGGGTCGGGGACCCAGTACTTC.